The clone carrying this T cell receptor beta chain was detected ten times or more. This entry comes from a study of early T cells in non-severe SARS-CoV-2 infection. Overall study: The authors sequenced bulk RNA from unsorted whole blood, leaving chains unpaired.

TCRdb used MiXCR to reprocess the 5' RACE reads, holding one entry per CDR3 protein. The sample includes some 91,000 distinct CDR3 sequences, approximately 11% of them seen just once. CDR1 is SGHTA and CDR2 is FQGNSA in the germline V gene. The V end was cut by 4 bases, the J end by 4 bases, with 12 bases between. The CDR3 extends over 14 amino acids. The receptor was derived from an adult who was a healthcare worker with PCR-confirmed SARS-CoV-2 infection or an uninfected control (not recorded which). This chain uses TRBV7-2 with TRBJ2-3; D unresolved. This specimen consisted of whole blood, obtained at baseline. Here the CDR3 reads CASSWPTGSDTQYF. CDR3 DNA: TGTGCCAGCAGCTGGCCAACGGGTTCAGATACGCAGTATTTT. Together with reference TRBV7-2 and TRBJ2-3, the CDR3 gives the full variable domain: GAGVSQSPSNKVTEKGKDVELRCDPISGHTALYWYRQSLGQGLEFLIYFQGNSAPDKSGLPSDRFSAERTGGSVSTLTIQRTQQEDSAVYLCASSWPTGSDTQYFGPGTRLTVL.